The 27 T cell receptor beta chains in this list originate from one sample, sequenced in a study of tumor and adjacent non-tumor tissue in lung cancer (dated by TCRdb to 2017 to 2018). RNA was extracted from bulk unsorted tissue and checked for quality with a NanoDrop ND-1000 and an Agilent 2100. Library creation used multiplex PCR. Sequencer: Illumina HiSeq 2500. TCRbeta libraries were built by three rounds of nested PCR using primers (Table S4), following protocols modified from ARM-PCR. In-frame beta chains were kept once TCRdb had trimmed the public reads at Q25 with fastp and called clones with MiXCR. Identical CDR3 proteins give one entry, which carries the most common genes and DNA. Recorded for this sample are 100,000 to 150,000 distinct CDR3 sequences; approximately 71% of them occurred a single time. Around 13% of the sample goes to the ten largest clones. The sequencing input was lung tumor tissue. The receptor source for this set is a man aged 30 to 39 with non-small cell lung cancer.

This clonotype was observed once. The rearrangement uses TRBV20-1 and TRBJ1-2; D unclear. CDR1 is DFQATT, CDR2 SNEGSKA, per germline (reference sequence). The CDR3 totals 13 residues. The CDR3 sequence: CCVADGGNYGYTF. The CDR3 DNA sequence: TGCTGTGTTGCCGATGGCGGTAACTATGGCTACACCTTC.

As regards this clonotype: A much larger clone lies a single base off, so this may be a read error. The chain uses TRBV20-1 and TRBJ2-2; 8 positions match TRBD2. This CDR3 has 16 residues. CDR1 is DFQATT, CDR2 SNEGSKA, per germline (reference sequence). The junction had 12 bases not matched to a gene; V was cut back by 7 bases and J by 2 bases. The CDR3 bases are TGCAGTGTCCCCAGCCCCCTAGCGGGCAACACCGGGGAGCTGTTTTTT. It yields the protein CSVPSPLAGNTGELFF.

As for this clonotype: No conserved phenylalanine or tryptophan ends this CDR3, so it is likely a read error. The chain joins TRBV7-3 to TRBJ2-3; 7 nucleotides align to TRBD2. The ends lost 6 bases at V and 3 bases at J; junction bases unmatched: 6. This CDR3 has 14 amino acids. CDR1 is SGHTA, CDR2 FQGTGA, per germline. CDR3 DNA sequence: TGTGCCAGCAGTGGAGCGGGATTGACAGATACGCAGTATCCT. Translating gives CASSGAGLTDTQYP.

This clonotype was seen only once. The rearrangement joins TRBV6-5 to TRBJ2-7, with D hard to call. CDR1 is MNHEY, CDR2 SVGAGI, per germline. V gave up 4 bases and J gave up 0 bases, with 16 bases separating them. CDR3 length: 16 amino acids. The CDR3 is CASSFGSSLISYEQYF. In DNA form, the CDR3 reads TGTGCCAGCAGTTTCGGCAGTAGCTTGATCTCCTACGAGCAGTACTTC.

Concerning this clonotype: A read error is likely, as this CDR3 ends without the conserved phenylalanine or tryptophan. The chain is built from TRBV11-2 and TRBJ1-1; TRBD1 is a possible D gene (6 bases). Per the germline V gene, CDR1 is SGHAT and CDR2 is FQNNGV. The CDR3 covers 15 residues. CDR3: CASCLGQGINTEAFY. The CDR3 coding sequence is TGTGCCAGCTGCTTAGGTCAGGGGATAAACACTGAAGCTTTCTAT.

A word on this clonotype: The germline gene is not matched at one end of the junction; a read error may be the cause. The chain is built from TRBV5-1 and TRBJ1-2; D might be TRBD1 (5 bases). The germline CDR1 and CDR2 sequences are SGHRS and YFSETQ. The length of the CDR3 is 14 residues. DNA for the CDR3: TGCGCCAGCAACTTGGGACGGGAGGGCTATGGCTACACCTTC. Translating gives CASNLGREGYGYTF.

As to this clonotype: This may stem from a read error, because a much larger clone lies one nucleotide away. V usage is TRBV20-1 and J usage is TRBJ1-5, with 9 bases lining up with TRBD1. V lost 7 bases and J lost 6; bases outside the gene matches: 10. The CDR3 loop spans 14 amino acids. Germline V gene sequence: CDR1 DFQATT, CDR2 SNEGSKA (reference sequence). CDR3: CSVGTGGPTQPQHF. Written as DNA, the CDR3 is TGCAGTGTGGGAACAGGGGGCCCTACTCAGCCCCAGCATTTT.

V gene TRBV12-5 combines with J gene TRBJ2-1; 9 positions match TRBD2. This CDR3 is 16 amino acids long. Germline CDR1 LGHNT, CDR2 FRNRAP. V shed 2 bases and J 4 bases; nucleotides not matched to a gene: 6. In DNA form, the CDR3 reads TGTGCTAGTGGTTTGCGGCTAGCGGGGCCGTACAATGAGCAGTTCTTC. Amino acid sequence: CASGLRLAGPYNEQFF.

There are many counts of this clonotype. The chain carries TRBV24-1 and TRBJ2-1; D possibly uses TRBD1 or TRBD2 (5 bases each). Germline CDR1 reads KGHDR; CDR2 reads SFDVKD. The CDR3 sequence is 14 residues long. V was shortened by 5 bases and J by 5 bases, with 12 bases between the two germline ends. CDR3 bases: TGTGCCACCAGTGTCGAGGGGCCGGACAATGAGCAGTTCTTC. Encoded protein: CATSVEGPDNEQFF.

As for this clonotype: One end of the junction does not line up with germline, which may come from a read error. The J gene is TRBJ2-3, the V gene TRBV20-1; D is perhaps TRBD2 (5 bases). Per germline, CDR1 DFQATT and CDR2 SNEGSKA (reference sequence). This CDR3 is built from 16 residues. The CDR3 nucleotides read TGCAATGCTATACCAGCGGATCAAGGCAGCACAGATACACAGTATTTT. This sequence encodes CNAIPADQGSTDTQYF.

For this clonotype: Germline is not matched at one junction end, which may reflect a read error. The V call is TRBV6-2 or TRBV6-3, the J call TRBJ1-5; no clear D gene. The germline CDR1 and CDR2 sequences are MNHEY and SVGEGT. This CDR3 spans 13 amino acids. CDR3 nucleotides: TGTGCCAGCAATTACGTGCAGAGTCAGCCCCAGCGTTTT. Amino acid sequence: CASNYVQSQPQRF.

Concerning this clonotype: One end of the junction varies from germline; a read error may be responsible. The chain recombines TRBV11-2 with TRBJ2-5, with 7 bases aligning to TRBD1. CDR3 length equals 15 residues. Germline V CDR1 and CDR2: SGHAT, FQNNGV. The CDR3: CASSLGQFNQETHYF. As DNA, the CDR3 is TGTGCCAGCAGCTTGGGACAGTTCAATCAAGAGACCCACTACTTC.

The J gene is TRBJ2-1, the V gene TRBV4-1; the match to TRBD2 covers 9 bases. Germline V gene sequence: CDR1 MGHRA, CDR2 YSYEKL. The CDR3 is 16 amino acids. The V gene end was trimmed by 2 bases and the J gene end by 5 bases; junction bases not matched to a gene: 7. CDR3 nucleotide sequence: TGCGCCAGCAGCCAACTAAGCGGGAGGAACGACAATGAGCAGTTCTTC. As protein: CASSQLSGRNDNEQFF.

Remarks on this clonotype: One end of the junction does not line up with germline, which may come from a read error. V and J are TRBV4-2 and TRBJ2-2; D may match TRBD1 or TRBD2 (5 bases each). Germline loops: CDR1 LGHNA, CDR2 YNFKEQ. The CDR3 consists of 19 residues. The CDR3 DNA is TGTGCCAGCAGCCAAGAACCCCCCGGGGCCGGTGTGAGCACCGGGAAGCTGTTTTTT. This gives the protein CASSQEPPGAGVSTGKLFF.

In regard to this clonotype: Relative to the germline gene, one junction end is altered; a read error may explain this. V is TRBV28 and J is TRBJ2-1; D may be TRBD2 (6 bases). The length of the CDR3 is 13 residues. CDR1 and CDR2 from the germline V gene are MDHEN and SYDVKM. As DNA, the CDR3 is TGTGCCAGCGTAGGACCAGGGAGGAATGAGCAGTCCTTC. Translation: CASVGPGRNEQSF.

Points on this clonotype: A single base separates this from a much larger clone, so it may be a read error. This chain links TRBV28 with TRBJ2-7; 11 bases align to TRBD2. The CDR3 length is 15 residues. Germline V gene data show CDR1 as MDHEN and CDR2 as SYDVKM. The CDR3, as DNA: TGTGCCAACAGTGCGGGACTAGCGGTCTCCTACGAGCAGTACTTC. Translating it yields CANSAGLAVSYEQYF. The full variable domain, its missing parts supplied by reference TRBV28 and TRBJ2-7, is DVKVTQSSRYLVKRTGEKVFLECVQDMDHENMFWYRQDPGLGLRLIYFSYDVKMKEKGDIPEGYSVSREKKERFSLILESASTNQTSMYLCANSAGLAVSYEQYFGPGTRLTVT.

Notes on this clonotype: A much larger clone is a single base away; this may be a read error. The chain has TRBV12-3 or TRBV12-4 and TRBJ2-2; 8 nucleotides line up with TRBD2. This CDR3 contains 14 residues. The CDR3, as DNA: TGTGCCAGCAGACCTGTAGCGGGGACCGGGGGGCTGTTTTTT. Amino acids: CASRPVAGTGGLFF.

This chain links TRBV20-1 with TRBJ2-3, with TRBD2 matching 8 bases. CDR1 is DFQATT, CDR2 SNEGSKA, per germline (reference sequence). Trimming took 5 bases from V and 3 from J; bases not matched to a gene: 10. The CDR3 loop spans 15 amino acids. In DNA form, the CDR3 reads TGCAGTGCTGCTAGCGGGCGCCCCCTGACAGATACGCAGTATTTT. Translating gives CSAASGRPLTDTQYF.

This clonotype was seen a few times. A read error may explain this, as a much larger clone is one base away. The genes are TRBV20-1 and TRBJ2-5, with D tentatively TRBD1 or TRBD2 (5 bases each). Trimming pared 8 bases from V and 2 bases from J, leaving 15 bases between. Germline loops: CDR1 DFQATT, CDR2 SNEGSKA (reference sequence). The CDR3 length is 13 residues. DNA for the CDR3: TGCAGTACTAACCGGGACGAACAAGAGACCCAGTACTTC. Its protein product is CSTNRDEQETQYF.

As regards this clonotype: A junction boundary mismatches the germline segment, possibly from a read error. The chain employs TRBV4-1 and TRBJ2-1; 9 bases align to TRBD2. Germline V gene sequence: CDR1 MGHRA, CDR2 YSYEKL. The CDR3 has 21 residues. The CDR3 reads CASSRDIQRGVLLSSYNEQFF. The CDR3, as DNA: TGCGCCAGCAGCCGAGATATCCAGCGGGGGGTTCTACTGAGCTCCTATAATGAGCAGTTCTTC.

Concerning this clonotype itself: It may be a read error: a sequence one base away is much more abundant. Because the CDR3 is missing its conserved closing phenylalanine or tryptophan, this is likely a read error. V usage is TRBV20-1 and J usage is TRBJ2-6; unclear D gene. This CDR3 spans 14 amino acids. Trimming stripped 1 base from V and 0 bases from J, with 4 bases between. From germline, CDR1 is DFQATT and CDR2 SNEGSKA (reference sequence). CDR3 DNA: TGCAGTGCTAGAGTGGGCTCTGGGGCCAACGTCCTGACTTCC. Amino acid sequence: CSARVGSGANVLTS.

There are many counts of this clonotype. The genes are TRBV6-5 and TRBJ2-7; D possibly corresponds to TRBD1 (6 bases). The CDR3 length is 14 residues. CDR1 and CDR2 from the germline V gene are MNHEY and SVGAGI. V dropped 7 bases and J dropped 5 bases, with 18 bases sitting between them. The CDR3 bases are TGTGCCAGCACCCCCGGACAGCGCGTCCACGAGCAGTACTTC. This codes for CASTPGQRVHEQYF.

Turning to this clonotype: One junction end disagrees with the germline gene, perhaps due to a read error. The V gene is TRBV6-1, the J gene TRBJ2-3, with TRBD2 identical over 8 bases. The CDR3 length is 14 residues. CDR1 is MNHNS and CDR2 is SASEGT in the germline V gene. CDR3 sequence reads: CASKLAESIDMQYF. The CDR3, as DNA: TGTGCCAGCAAACTAGCGGAGAGCATAGATATGCAGTATTTT.

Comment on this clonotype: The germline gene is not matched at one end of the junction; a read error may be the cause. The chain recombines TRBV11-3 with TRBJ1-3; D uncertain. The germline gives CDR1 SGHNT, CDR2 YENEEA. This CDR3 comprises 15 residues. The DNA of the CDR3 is TGTGCCAGCAGCTTAGCCGGGATGGCTGGAAAGACCATATATTTT. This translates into CASSLAGMAGKTIYF.

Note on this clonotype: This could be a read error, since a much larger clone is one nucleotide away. CDR3 protein: CGASPLEGSNQPQHF. DNA for the CDR3: TGCGGTGCTAGCCCCCTCGAGGGAAGCAATCAGCCCCAGCATTTT. The chain has TRBV20-1 and TRBJ1-5; no reliable D call. The CDR3 is 15 residues long. CDR1 is DFQATT, CDR2 SNEGSKA, per germline (reference sequence).

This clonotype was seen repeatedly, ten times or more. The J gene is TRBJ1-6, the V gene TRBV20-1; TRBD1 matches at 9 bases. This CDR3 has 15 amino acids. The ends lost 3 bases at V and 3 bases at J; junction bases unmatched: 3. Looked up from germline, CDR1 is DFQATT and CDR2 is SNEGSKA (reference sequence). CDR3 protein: CSARADRGYNSPLHF. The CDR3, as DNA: TGCAGTGCTAGGGCGGACAGGGGCTATAATTCACCCCTCCACTTT.

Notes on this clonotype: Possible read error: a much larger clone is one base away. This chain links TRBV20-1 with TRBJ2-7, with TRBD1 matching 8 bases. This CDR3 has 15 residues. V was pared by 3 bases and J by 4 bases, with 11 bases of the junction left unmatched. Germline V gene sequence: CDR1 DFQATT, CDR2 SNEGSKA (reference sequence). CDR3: CSARSLTGAQYEQYF. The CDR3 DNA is TGCAGTGCTAGGAGTCTGACAGGGGCCCAGTACGAGCAGTACTTC.